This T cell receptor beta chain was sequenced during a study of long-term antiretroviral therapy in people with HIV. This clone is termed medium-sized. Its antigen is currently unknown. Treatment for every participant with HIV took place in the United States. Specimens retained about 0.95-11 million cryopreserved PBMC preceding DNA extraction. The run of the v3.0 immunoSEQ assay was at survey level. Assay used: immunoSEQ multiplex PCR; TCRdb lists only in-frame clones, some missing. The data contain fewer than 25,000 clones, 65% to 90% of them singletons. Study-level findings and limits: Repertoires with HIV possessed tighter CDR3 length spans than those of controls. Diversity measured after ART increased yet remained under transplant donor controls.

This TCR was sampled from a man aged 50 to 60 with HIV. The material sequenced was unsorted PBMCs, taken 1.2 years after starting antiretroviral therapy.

The CDR3 reads CASSPGQGSYEQYF. The CDR3 DNA follows: TGTGCCAGCAGCCCGGGACAGGGATCCTACGAGCAGTACTTC. The chain links TRBV13 to TRBJ2-7; 9 positions agree with TRBD1. V trimming: 5 bases; J trimming: 1 base; junction bases outside the gene matches: 3. CDR3 size: 14 residues. CDR1 PRHDT and CDR2 FYEKMQ come from the germline V gene (reference sequence).